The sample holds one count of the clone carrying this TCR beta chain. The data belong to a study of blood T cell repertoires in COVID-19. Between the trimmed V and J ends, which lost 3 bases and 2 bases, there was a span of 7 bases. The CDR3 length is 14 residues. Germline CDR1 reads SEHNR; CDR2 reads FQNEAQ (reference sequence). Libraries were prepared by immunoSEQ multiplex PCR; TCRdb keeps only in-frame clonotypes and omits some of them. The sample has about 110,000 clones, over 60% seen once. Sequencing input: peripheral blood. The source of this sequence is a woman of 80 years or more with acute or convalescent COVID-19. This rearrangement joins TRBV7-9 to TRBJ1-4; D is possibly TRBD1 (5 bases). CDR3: CASSFRGTNEKLFF. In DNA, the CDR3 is TGTGCCAGCAGCTTCCGGGGGACTAATGAAAAACTGTTTTTT.